The sequence of this T cell receptor (beta chain) was determined in a study of blood T cell repertoires in COVID-19. About the study: Nucleic acid was either cDNA or gDNA, and it came from T cells, B-cell-depleted T cells, or PBMCs.

The assay was immunoSEQ multiplex PCR, and TCRdb's table has in-frame clones only and misses some. This table holds about 370,000 clones, 80% to 90% found once. The CDR3 covers 11 residues. Trimming pared 5 bases from V and 9 bases from J, leaving 13 bases between. Germline V CDR1 and CDR2: SQVTM, ANQGSEA. Ages ranged from 18 to 89 years, with residence in around 24 US areas. Which cohort a participant joined came from the clinical history participants gave. Cohort 3 donors counted as recovered after two negative PCRs, clearance, or resolved symptoms. This receptor was taken from a man between 18 and 35 years old who had recovered from COVID-19. Material for sequencing was PBMCs or T cells enriched from blood (not recorded which). V and J are TRBV29-1 and TRBJ1-1; D call uncertain. CDR3 loop: CSVSPTGKAFF. CDR3 bases: TGCAGCGTTTCACCTACGGGGAAAGCTTTCTTT.